This T cell receptor (beta chain) was identified during a study of blood T cell repertoires in COVID-19. Seattle patients were enrolled during active infection and followed longitudinally. Germline V gene data show CDR1 as MNHNY and CDR2 as SVGAGI (reference sequence). The CDR3 totals 16 residues. V lost 4 bases and J lost 6, with 18 bases in between. Clones were read by immunoSEQ multiplex PCR, and TCRdb kept only the in-frame ones, dropping some. The profile shows roughly 230,000 clones, around 90% of them singletons. Sequences were obtained from peripheral blood. The TCR was taken from a man aged 30-40 years with COVID-19, enrolled during active disease. V and J are TRBV6-6 and TRBJ2-2; D possibly corresponds to TRBD2 (5 bases). The DNA of the CDR3 is TGTGCCAGCAGTTTCTTACCTACTAGAATGTCCGGGGAGCTGTTTTTT. Its protein is CASSFLPTRMSGELFF.